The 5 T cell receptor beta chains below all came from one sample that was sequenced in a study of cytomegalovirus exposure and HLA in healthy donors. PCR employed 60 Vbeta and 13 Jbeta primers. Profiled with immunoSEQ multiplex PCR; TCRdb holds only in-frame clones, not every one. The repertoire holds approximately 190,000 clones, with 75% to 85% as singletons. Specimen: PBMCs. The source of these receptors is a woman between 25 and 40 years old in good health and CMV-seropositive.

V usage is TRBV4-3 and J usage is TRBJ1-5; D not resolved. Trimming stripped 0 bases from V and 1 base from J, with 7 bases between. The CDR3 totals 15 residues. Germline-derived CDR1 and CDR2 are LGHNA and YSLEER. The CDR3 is CASSQEVESNQPQHF. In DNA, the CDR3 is TGCGCCAGCAGCCAAGAGGTAGAGAGCAATCAGCCCCAGCATTTT.

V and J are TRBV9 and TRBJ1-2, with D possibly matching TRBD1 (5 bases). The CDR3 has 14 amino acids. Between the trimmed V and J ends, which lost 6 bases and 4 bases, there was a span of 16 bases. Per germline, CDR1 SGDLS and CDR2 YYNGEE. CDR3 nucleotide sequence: TGTGCCAGCAAACGACAGACGTCCGCCTATGGCTACACCTTC. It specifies CASKRQTSAYGYTF.

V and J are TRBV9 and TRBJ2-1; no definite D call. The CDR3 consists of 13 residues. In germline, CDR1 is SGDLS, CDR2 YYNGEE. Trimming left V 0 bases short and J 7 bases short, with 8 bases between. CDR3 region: CASSVVPQNEQFF. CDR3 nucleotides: TGTGCCAGCAGCGTAGTCCCCCAAAATGAGCAGTTCTTC.

The CDR3 DNA reads as TGTGCCAGTAGTAGGACTAGGACAGAGCAGTTCTTC. Protein sequence: CASSRTRTEQFF. The chain carries TRBV19 and TRBJ2-1, with 7 bases lining up with TRBD2. V lost 4 bases and J lost 10; bases outside the gene matches: 4. Germline-derived CDR1 and CDR2 are LNHDA and SQIVND (reference sequence). The CDR3 is 12 amino acids.

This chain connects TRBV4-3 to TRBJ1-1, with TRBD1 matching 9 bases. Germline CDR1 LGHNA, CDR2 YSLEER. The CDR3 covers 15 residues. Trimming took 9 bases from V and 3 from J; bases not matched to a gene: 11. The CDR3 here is CASKDRGDWDTEAFF. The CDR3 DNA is TGCGCCAGTAAGGACAGGGGAGACTGGGACACTGAAGCTTTCTTT.